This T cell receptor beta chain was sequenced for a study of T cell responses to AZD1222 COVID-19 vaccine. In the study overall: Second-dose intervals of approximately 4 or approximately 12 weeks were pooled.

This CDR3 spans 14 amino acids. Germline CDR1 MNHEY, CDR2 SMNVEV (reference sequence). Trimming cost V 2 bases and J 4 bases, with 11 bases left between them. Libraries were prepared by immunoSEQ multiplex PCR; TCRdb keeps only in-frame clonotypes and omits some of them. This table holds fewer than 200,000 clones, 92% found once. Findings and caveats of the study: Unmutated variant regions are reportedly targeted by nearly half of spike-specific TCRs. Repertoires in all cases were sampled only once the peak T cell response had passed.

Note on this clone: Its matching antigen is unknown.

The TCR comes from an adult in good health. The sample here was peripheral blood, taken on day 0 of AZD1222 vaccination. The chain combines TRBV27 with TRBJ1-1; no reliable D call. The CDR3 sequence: CASSLRGAVTEAFF. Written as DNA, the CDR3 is TGTGCCAGCAGTTTACGGGGAGCGGTCACTGAAGCTTTCTTT.